The clone carrying this T cell receptor (beta chain) came up a few times. The germline V gene has CDR1 SGHTA and CDR2 FQGTGA. Trimming shortened V by 0 bases and J by 4 bases, and 19 bases separated the two germline ends. The CDR3 runs to 18 residues. Patients affected by ophthalmopathy presented a Clinical Activity Score of at least 3, a NOSPECS grade of at least 4, and disease duration below 3 months. The data are from a study of T cells in Graves' hyperthyroidism and ophthalmopathy. Amplification of TCR beta CDR3 regions was performed using RNA transcripts as template. TCR CDR3 regions were first amplified by RT-PCR with HTBI primers. TCRdb reprocessed the multiplex PCR reads via MiXCR and lists one record per CDR3 protein. The sample has hundreds of thousands of distinct CDR3 sequences, about 14% seen once; the top ten hold under 15%.

The TCR originated in a woman aged 45-65 years with Graves' ophthalmopathy. The chain couples TRBV7-3 to TRBJ2-1, with D possibly being TRBD2 (6 bases). Sequencing was done on a sample of blood. The CDR3 loop is CASSLTWGFGGEYNEQFF. Here the CDR3 DNA reads TGTGCCAGCAGCTTAACGTGGGGATTTGGCGGGGAATACAATGAGCAGTTCTTC.